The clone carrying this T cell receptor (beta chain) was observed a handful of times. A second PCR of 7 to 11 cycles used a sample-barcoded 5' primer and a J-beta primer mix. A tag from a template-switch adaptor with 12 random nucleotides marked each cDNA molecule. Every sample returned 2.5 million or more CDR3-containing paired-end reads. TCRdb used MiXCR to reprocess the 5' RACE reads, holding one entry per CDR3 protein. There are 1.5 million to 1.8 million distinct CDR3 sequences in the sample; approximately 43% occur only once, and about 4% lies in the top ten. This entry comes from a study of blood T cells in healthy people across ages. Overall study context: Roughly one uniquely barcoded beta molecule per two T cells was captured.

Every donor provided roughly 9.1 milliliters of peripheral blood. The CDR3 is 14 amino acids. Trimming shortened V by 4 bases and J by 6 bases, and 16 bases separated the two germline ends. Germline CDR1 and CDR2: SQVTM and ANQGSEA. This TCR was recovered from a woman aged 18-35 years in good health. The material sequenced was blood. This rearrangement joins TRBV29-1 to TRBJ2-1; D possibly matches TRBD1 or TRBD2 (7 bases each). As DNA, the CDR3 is TGCAGCGTTGCAGGGGGGGTTTATAGCAATGAGCAGTTCTTC. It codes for CSVAGGVYSNEQFF.